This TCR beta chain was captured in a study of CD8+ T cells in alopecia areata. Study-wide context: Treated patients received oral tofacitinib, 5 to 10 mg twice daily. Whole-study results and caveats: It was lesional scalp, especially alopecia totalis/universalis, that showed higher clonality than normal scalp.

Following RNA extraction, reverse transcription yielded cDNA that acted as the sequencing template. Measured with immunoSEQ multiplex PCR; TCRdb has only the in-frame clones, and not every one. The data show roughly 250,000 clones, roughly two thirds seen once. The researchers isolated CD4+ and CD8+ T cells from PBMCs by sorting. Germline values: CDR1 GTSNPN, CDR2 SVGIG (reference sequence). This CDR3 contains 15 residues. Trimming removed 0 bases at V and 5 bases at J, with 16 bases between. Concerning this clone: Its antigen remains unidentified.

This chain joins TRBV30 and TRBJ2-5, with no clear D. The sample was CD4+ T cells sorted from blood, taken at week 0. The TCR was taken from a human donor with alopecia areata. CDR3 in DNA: TGTGCCTGGAGTGTAGGTTGGCAGGCGGAGGAGACCCAGTACTTC. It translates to CAWSVGWQAEETQYF.